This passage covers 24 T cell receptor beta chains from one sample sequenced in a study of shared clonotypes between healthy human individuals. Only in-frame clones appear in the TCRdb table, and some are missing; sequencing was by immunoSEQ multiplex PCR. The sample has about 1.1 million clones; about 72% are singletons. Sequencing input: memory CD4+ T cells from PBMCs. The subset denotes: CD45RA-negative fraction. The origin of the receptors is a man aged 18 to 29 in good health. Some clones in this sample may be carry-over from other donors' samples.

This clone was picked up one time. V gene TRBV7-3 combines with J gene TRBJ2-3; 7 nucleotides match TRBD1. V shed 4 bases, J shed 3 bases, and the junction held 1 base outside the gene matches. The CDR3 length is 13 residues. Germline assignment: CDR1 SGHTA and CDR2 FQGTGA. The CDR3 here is CASSWTGTDTQYF. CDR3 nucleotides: TGTGCCAGCAGCTGGACAGGAACAGATACGCAGTATTTT.

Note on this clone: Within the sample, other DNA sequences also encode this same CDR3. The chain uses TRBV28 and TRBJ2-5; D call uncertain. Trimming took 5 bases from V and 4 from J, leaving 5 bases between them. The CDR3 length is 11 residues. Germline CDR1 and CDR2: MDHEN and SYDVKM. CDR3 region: CASSLGETQYF. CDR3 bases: TGTGCCAGCAGTCTCGGAGAGACCCAGTACTTC. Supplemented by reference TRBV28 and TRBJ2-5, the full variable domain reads DVKVTQSSRYLVKRTGEKVFLECVQDMDHENMFWYRQDPGLGLRLIYFSYDVKMKEKGDIPEGYSVSREKKERFSLILESASTNQTSMYLCASSLGETQYFGPGTRLLVL.

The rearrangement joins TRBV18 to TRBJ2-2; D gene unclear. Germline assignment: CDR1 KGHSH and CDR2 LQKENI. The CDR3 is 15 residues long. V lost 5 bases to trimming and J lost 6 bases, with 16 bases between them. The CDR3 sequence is CASSNTGPPAGELFF. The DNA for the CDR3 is TGTGCCAGCTCAAACACGGGCCCCCCCGCCGGGGAGCTGTTTTTT.

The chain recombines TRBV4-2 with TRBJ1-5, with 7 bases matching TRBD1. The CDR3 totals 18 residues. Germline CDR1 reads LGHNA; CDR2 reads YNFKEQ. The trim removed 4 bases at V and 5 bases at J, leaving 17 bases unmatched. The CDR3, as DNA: TGTGCCAGCAGCCCCGAAAGACTACGGGACAGAGCTTATCAGCCCCAGCATTTT. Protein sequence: CASSPERLRDRAYQPQHF.

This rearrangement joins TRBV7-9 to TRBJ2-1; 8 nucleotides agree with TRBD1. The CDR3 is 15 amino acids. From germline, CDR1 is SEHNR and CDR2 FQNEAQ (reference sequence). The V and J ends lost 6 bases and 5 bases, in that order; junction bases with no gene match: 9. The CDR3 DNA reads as TGTGCCAGCAGTTTGCAGGGGGCAGTTAACAATGAGCAGTTCTTC. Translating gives CASSLQGAVNNEQFF.

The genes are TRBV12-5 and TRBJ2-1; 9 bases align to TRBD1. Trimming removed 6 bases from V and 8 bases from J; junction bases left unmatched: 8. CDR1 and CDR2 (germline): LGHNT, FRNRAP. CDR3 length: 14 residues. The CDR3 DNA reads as TGTGCTAGTGGGACTGGGACAGGGTTCTATGAGCAGTTCTTC. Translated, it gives CASGTGTGFYEQFF.

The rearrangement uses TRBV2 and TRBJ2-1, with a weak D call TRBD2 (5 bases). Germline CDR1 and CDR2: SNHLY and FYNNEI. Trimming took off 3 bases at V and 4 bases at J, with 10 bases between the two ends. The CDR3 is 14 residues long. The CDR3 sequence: CASSDWTGYNEQFF. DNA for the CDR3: TGTGCCAGCAGTGACTGGACGGGGTACAATGAGCAGTTCTTC.

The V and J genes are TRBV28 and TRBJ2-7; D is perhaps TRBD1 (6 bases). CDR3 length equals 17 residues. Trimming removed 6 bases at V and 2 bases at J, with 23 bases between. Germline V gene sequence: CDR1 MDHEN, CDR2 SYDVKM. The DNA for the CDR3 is TGTGCCAGCAGCTCCCCTGCGCAGGGGTCAAGGCCCTACGAGCAGTACTTC. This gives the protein CASSSPAQGSRPYEQYF.

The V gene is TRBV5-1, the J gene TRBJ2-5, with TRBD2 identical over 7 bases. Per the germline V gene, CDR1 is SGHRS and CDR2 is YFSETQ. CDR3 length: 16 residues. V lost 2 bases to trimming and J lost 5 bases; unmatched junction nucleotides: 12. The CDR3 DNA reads TGCGCCAGCAGCTTATACCTAGAAGCGGGATATGAGACCCAGTACTTC. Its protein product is CASSLYLEAGYETQYF.

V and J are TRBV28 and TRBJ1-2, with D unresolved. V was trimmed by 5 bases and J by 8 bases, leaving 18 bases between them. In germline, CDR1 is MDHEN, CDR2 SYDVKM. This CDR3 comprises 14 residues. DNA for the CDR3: TGTGCCAGCAGTCGCTCGCTCTTATCTCCCGGCTACACCTTC. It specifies CASSRSLLSPGYTF.

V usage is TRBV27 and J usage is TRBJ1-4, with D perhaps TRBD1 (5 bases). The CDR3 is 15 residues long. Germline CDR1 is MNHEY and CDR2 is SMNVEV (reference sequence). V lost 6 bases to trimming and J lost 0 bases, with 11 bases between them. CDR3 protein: CASRGLGATNEKLFF. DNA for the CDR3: TGTGCCAGCAGGGGGTTGGGGGCAACTAATGAAAAACTGTTTTTT.

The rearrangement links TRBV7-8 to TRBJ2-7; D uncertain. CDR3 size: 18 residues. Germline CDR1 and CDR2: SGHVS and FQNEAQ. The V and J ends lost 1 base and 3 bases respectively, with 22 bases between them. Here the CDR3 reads CASSLEIFSPLLNYEQYF. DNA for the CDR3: TGTGCCAGCAGCTTAGAGATTTTCTCCCCCCTACTCAACTACGAGCAGTACTTC.

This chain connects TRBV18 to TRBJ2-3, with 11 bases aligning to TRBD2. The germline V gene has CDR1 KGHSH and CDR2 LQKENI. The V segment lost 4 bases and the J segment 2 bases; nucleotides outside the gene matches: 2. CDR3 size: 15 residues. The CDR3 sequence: CASSQTSGNTDTQYF. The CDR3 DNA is TGTGCCAGCTCACAGACTAGCGGGAACACAGATACGCAGTATTTT. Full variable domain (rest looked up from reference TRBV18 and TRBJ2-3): NAGVMQNPRHLVRRRGQEARLRCSPMKGHSHVYWYRQLPEEGLKFMVYLQKENIIDESGMPKERFSAEFPKEGPSILRIQQVVRGDSAAYFCASSQTSGNTDTQYFGPGTRLTVL.

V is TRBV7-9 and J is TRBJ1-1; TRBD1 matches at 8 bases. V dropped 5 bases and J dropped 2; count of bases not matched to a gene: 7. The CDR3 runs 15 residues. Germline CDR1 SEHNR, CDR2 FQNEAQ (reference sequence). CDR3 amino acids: CASSPRQGTNTEAFF. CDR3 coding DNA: TGTGCCAGCAGCCCTAGACAGGGGACTAACACTGAAGCTTTCTTT.

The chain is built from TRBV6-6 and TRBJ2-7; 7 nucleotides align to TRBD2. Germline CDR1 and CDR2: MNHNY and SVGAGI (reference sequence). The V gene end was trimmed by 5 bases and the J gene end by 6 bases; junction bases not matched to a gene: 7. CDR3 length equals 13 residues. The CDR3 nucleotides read TGTGCCAGCAGTCAGAGGGAGGGCGGCGAGCAGTACTTC. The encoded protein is CASSQREGGEQYF.

The CDR3 nucleotides are TGTGCCAGCAGCCGGACCGGGACAGGCGACTCCGGAAACACCATATATTTT. It encodes CASSRTGTGDSGNTIYF. The rearrangement uses TRBV5-4 and TRBJ1-3; 8 nucleotides line up with TRBD1. Germline V gene data show CDR1 as SGHNT and CDR2 as YYREEE (reference sequence). This CDR3 is 17 amino acids long. V gave up 4 bases and J gave up 4 bases; unmatched junction bases: 13. Full variable domain (rest looked up from reference TRBV5-4 and TRBJ1-3): ETGVTQSPTHLIKTRGQQVTLRCSSQSGHNTVSWYQQALGQGPQFIFQYYREEENGRGNFPPRFSGLQFPNYSSELNVNALELDDSALYLCASSRTGTGDSGNTIYFGEGSWLTVV.

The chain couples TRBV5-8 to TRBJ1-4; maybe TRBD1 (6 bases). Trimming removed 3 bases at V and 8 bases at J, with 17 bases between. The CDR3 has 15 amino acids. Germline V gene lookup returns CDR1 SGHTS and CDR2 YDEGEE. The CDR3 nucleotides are TGTGCCAGCAGCTATGTGGGGACATCGGGGGAAAAACTGTTTTTT. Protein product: CASSYVGTSGEKLFF.

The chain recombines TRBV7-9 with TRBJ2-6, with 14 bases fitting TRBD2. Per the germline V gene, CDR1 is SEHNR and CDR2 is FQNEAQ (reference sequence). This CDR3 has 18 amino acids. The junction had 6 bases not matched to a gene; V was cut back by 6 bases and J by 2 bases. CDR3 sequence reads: CASRRGLAGVAGANVLTF. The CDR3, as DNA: TGTGCCAGCAGAAGGGGACTAGCGGGAGTTGCTGGGGCCAACGTCCTGACTTTC.

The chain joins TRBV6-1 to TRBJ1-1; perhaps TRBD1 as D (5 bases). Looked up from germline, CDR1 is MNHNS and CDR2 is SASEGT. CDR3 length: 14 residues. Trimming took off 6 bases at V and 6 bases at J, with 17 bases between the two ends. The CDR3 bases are TGTGCCAGCAGGAGCCCCCAGGGCGTGGCTGAAGCTTTCTTT. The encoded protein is CASRSPQGVAEAFF.

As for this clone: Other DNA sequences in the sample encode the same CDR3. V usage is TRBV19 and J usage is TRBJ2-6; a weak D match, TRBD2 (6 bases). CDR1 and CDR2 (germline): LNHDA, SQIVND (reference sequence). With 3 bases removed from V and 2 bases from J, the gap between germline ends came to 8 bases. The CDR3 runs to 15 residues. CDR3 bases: TGTGCCAGTAGTATTGGAGGGGCTGGGGCCAACGTCCTGACTTTC. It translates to CASSIGGAGANVLTF. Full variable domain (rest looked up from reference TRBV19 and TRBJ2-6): DGGITQSPKYLFRKEGQNVTLSCEQNLNHDAMYWYRQDPGQGLRLIYYSQIVNDFQKGDIAEGYSVSREKKESFPLTVTSAQKNPTAFYLCASSIGGAGANVLTFGAGSRLTVL.

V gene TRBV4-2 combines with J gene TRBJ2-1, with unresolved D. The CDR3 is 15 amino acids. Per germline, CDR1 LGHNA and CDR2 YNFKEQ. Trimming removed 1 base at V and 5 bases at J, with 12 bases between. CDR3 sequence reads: CASSQGFARDNEQFF. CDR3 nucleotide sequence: TGTGCCAGCAGCCAAGGATTTGCCCGGGACAATGAGCAGTTCTTC.

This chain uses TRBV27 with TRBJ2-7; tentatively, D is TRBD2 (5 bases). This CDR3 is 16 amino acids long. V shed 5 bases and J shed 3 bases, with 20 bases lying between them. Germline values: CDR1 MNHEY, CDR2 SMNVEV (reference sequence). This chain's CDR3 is CASSRSATRSLYEQYF. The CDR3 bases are TGTGCCAGCAGTCGAAGCGCTACTAGGTCCCTCTACGAGCAGTACTTC.

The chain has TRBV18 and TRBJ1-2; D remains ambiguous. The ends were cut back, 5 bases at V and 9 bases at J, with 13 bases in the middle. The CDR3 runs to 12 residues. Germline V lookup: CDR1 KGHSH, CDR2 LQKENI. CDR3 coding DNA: TGTGCCAGCTCAACTCGGGAGACGAGCTACACCTTC. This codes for CASSTRETSYTF.

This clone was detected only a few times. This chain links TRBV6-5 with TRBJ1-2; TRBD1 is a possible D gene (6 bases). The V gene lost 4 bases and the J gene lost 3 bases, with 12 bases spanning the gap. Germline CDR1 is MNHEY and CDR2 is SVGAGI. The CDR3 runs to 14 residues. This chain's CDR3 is CASSFRGADYGYTF. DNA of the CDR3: TGTGCCAGCAGTTTCCGGGGGGCTGACTATGGCTACACCTTC.